The clone carrying this TCR beta chain was counted a few times. No antigen is known for it. Unique molecular identifiers were used to barcode this TCRbeta library. TCRdb reprocessed the PCR reads via MiXCR and lists one record per CDR3 protein. This table holds about 420,000 distinct CDR3 sequences, 15% to 20% found once. This CDR3 is built from 16 residues. Germline CDR1 and CDR2: ENHRY and SYGVKD. V was clipped by 0 bases and J by 12 bases, with 18 bases between them. These data originate in a study of T-cell reconstitution after alpha-beta-depleted transplantation in children. Findings of the study overall: As was reported, about two months after transplant, alpha-beta T cells came from several hundred expanded graft clones.

The clonotype originates from a boy in the first two years of life who had a stem cell transplant for Wiskott-Aldrich syndrome, so the T cells may come from the graft donor. The rearrangement uses TRBV10-3 and TRBJ2-6; D is unclear. Sequenced material: PBMCs, mostly from graft donor cells, taken 360 days after TCRalphabeta/CD19-depleted stem cell transplant. In nucleotides, the CDR3 is TGTGCCATCAGTGAGTCGCCAGATGGGCCCCGGAGCGTCCTGACTTTC. Amino acid sequence: CAISESPDGPRSVLTF.